Below are 9 T cell receptor beta chains sequenced from a single sample in a study of Tregs in tolerant kidney transplant recipients. These TCRs are of unknown antigen specificity. Repertoires were generated with immunoSEQ multiplex PCR, while TCRdb's copy carries only in-frame clones and drops some. Of around 30,000 clones in the sample, 82% were seen once. The specimen was Tregs from blood cultured with allogeneic cells. These receptors all stem from a human donor in good health.

The rearrangement uses TRBV19 and TRBJ2-5; D may be TRBD2 (6 bases). This CDR3 region has 13 residues. The V gene's germline CDR1 is LNHDA and CDR2 SQIVND (reference sequence). V shed 4 bases and J shed 7 bases, with 13 bases lying between them. The DNA of the CDR3 is TGTGCCAGTAGTAGGGACTCGGGCGGGACCCAGTACTTC. This sequence encodes CASSRDSGGTQYF.

A few counts support this clone. This chain joins TRBV6-1 and TRBJ1-4, with TRBD1 identical over 7 bases. Germline lookup yields CDR1 MNHNS and CDR2 SASEGT. The ends lost 8 bases at V and 6 bases at J; junction bases unmatched: 9. The CDR3 sequence is 14 residues long. CDR3 sequence (DNA): TGTGCCAGCGATCAGGGGGGGCGGGATGAAAAACTGTTTTTT. This translates into CASDQGGRDEKLFF.

This clone has only a few counts. This sequence joins TRBV19 and TRBJ1-4; maybe TRBD1 (5 bases). Germline V gene sequence: CDR1 LNHDA, CDR2 SQIVND (reference sequence). The germline V and J ends were trimmed by 6 bases and 2 bases, with 13 bases remaining between them. This CDR3 spans 15 amino acids. CDR3 nucleotides: TGTGCCAGTAGACAGGATCTATTTACTAATGAAAAACTGTTTTTT. It yields the protein CASRQDLFTNEKLFF. The full variable domain, with the rest looked up from reference TRBV19 and TRBJ1-4, is DGGITQSPKYLFRKEGQNVTLSCEQNLNHDAMYWYRQDPGQGLRLIYYSQIVNDFQKGDIAEGYSVSREKKESFPLTVTSAQKNPTAFYLCASRQDLFTNEKLFFGSGTQLSVL.

The CDR3 DNA is TGCGCCAGCAGCTATGATGTGAACAGGATTCAGTACTTC. Amino acids: CASSYDVNRIQYF. J is TRBJ2-4 and V is TRBV5-1; D may be TRBD1 (5 bases). The germline V gene has CDR1 SGHRS and CDR2 YFSETQ. The CDR3 extends over 13 amino acids. V was trimmed by 3 bases and J by 10 bases, leaving 14 bases between them.

Notes on this clone: A read error is possible here, since a much larger clone lies one base away. The chain is built from TRBV5-1 and TRBJ1-2; possible D gene TRBD1, 5 bases. CDR1 SGHRS and CDR2 YFSETQ come from the germline V gene. The CDR3 sequence is 12 residues long. V lost 3 bases and J 2 bases, leaving 5 bases between the germline ends. CDR3 amino acids: CASSWDNYGYTF. Here the CDR3 DNA reads TGCGCCAGCAGCTGGGACAACTATGGCTACACCTTC.

V and J are TRBV7-2 and TRBJ2-3; D call uncertain. Germline lookup yields CDR1 SGHTA and CDR2 FQGNSA. The CDR3 has 15 amino acids. Deletions cut 6 bases from V and 4 bases from J, with 17 bases between. As DNA, the CDR3 is TGTGCCAGCAGTAGAGGCGGAGCCCCGCCAGATACGCAGTATTTT. Residues: CASSRGGAPPDTQYF. Looking up the rest from reference TRBV7-2 and TRBJ2-3 gives the full variable domain: GAGVSQSPSNKVTEKGKDVELRCDPISGHTALYWYRQSLGQGLEFLIYFQGNSAPDKSGLPSDRFSAERTGGSVSTLTIQRTQQEDSAVYLCASSRGGAPPDTQYFGPGTRLTVL.

This chain uses TRBV19 with TRBJ1-1; D may be TRBD1 (6 bases). Germline V lookup: CDR1 LNHDA, CDR2 SQIVND (reference sequence). CDR3 length equals 14 residues. V was clipped by 6 bases and J by 1 base, with 12 bases between them. CDR3 coding DNA: TGTGCCAGTAGGCTTAGGGGGTCGAACACTGAAGCTTTCTTT. Its translation is CASRLRGSNTEAFF.

The V gene is TRBV5-1, the J gene TRBJ1-2; 7 bases fit TRBD1. J gave up 2 bases and V 1 base, and 8 bases lay outside the gene matches. CDR1 is SGHRS, CDR2 YFSETQ, per germline. The CDR3 extends over 16 amino acids. The CDR3 sequence: CASSLTWDSENYGYTF. The CDR3 DNA sequence: TGCGCCAGCAGCTTGACCTGGGACAGTGAGAACTATGGCTACACCTTC.

This clone was detected only a few times. This chain links TRBV7-8 with TRBJ2-1; the D gene is possibly TRBD1 (6 bases). Trimming shortened V by 1 base and J by 3 bases, and 7 bases separated the two germline ends. The CDR3 runs to 14 residues. CDR1 and CDR2 (germline): SGHVS, FQNEAQ. The CDR3: CASSLDRVYNEQFF. The CDR3 DNA reads TGTGCCAGCAGCTTAGACAGGGTCTACAATGAGCAGTTCTTC.